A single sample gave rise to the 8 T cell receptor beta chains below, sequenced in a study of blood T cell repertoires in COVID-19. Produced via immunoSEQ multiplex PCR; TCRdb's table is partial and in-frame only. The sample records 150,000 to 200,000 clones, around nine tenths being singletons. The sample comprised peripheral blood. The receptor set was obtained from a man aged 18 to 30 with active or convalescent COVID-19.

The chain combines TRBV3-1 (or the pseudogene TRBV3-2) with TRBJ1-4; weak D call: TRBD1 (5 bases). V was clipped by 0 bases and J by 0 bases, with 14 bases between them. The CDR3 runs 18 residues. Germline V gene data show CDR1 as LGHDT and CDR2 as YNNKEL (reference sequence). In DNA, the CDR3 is TGTGCCAGCAGCCAAGAGGTTTGGGGGGTCTCAACTAATGAAAAACTGTTTTTT. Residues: CASSQEVWGVSTNEKLFF.

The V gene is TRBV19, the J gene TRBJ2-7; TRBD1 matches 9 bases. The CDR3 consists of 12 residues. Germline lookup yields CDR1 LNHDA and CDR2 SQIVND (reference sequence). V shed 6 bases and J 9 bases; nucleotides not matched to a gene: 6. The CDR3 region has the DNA TGTGCCAGTAGACAGGACAGGGGTCGGCAGTACTTC. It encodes CASRQDRGRQYF.

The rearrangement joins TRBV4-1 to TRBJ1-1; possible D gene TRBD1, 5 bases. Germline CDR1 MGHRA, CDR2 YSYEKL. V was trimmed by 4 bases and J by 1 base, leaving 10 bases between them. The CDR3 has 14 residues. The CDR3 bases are TGCGCCAGCAGCCTATCGGGGGAGAACACTGAAGCTTTCTTT. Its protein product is CASSLSGENTEAFF.

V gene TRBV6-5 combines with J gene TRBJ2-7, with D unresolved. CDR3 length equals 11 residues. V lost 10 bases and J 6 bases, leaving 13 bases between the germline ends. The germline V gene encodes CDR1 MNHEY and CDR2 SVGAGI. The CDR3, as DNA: TGTGCCACCTCTTGGTACGGCGAGCAGTACTTC. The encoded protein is CATSWYGEQYF.

The CDR3 here is CASSPWGGDNQPQHF. CDR3 DNA: TGTGCCAGCAGCCCATGGGGAGGGGACAATCAGCCCCAGCATTTT. The chain combines TRBV5-5 with TRBJ1-5; TRBD1 might be the D (5 bases). With 4 bases removed from V and 3 bases from J, the gap between germline ends came to 14 bases. CDR1 is SGHKS and CDR2 is YYEKEE in the germline V gene (reference sequence). The length of the CDR3 is 15 residues. Variable domain in full (rest from reference TRBV5-5 and TRBJ1-5): DAGVTQSPTHLIKTRGQQVTLRCSPISGHKSVSWYQQVLGQGPQFIFQYYEKEERGRGNFPDRFSARQFPNYSSELNVNALLLGDSALYLCASSPWGGDNQPQHFGDGTRLSIL.

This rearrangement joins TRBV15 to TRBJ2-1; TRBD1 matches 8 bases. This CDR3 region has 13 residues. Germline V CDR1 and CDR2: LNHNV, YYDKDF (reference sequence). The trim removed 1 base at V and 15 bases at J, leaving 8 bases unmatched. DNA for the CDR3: TGTGCCACCAGCAGAGCGGAGACAGGGGTTCGGTTCTTC. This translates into CATSRAETGVRFF.

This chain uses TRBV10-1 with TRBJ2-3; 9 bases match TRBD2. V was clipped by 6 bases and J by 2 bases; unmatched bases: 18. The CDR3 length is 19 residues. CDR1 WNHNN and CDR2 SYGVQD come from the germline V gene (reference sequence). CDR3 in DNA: TGCGCCAGCAGCACCAGGTCGGGCCTAGCGGGGAAAATCACAGATACGCAGTATTTT. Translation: CASSTRSGLAGKITDTQYF.

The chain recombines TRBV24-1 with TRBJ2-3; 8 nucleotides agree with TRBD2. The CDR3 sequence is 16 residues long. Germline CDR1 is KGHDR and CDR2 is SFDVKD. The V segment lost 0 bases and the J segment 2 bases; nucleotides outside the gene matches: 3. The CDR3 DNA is TGTGCCACCAGTGATTTGGGCGGGGGGAACACAGATACGCAGTATTTT. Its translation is CATSDLGGGNTDTQYF.